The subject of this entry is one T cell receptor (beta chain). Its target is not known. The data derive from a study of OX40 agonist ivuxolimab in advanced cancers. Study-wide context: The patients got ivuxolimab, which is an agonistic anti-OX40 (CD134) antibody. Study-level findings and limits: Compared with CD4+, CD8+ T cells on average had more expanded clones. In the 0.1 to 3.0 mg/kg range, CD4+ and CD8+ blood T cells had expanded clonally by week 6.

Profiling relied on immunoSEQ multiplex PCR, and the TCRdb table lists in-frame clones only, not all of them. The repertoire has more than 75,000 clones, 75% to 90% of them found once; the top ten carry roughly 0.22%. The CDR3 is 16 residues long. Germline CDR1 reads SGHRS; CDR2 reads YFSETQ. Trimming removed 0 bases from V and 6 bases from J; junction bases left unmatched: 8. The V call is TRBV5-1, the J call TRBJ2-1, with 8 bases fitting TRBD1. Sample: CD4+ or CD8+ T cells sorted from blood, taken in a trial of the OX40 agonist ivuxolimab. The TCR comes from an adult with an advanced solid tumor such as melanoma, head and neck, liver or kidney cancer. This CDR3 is CASSLARTGYGNEQFF. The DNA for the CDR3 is TGCGCCAGCAGCTTGGCAAGGACAGGGTACGGCAATGAGCAGTTCTTC. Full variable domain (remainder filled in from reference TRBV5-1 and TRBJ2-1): KAGVTQTPRYLIKTRGQQVTLSCSPISGHRSVSWYQQTPGQGLQFLFEYFSETQRNKGNFPGRFSGRQFSNSRSEMNVSTLELGDSALYLCASSLARTGYGNEQFFGPGTRLTVL.